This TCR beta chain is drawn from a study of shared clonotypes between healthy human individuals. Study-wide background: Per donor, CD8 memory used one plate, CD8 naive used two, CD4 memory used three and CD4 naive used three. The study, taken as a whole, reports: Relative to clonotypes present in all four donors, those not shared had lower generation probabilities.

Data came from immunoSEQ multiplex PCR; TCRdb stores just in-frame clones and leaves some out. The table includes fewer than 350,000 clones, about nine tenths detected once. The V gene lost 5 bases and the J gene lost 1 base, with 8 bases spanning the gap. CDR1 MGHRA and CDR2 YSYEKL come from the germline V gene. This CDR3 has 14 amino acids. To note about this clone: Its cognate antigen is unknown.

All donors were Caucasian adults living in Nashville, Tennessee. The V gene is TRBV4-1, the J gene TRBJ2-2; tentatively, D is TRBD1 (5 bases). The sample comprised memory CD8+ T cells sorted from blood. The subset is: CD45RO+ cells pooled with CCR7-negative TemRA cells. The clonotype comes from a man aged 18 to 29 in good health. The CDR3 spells CASSATGNTGELFF. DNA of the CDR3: TGCGCCAGCAGCGCTACAGGGAACACCGGGGAGCTGTTTTTT.